The T cell receptor beta chain described here comes from a study of blood T cell repertoires in COVID-19. Source study methods: Estimated nucleated cell counts came from reference gene primer amplification. Measured with immunoSEQ multiplex PCR; TCRdb has only the in-frame clones, and not every one. V and J calls plus clone size are reproduced from that table; the DNA served to infer D and trimming. Among roughly 250,000 clones listed, 80% to 90% were seen once. The germline CDR1 and CDR2 sequences are SGDLS and YYNGEE. The CDR3 runs to 16 residues. V shed 0 bases and J 6 bases; nucleotides not matched to a gene: 5.

What was sequenced was peripheral blood. The J gene is TRBJ2-2, the V gene TRBV9; 10 bases match TRBD1. The TCR was taken from a woman aged 45-65 years with acute or convalescent COVID-19. CDR3 nucleotides: TGTGCCAGCAGCGTAGGTCTGGGACAGGGGCCCGGGGAGCTGTTTTTT. This codes for CASSVGLGQGPGELFF.